What follows are 6 T cell receptor beta chains derived from one specimen sequenced in a study of blood T cell repertoires in COVID-19. This table comes from immunoSEQ multiplex PCR, and its TCRdb copy is limited to in-frame clones, with some not included. The sample consists of approximately 180,000 clones, approximately 85% of them appearing once. Sample: peripheral blood. The receptors were sampled from a woman older than 75 with acute or convalescent COVID-19.

The chain joins TRBV6-5 to TRBJ2-7, with a tentative D call TRBD1 (6 bases). The V and J ends lost 6 bases and 4 bases respectively, with 13 bases between them. The CDR3 runs to 13 residues. Germline V gives CDR1 MNHEY, CDR2 SVGAGI. This CDR3 reads CASSRKQGYEQYF. In nucleotides, the CDR3 is TGTGCCAGCAGCCGAAAACAGGGATACGAGCAGTACTTC.

This rearrangement joins TRBV5-6 to TRBJ1-1, with 7 bases fitting TRBD1. The CDR3 is 15 residues long. V lost 6 bases and J lost 2; bases outside the gene matches: 10. Per the germline V gene, CDR1 is SGHDT and CDR2 is YYEEEE. This CDR3 is CASTQYGTDNTEAFF. In nucleotides, the CDR3 is TGTGCCAGCACCCAATACGGGACAGATAACACTGAAGCTTTCTTT.

J is TRBJ2-3 and V is TRBV18; a weak D match, TRBD2 (5 bases). Germline CDR1 is KGHSH and CDR2 is LQKENI. The CDR3 is made up of 16 amino acids. V shed 2 bases and J shed 6 bases, with 18 bases lying between them. CDR3 amino acids: CASSPVEGLSTDTQYF. The CDR3 region has the DNA TGTGCCAGCTCACCAGTCGAGGGCCTATCCACGGATACGCAGTATTTT.

This clone was detected only once. V and J are TRBV6-5 and TRBJ2-5; 7 positions match TRBD2. Trimming cost V 10 bases and J 4 bases; bases outside gene matches: 9. There are 13 residues in the CDR3. Germline values: CDR1 MNHEY, CDR2 SVGAGI. Here the CDR3 reads CATSLAFGETQYF. DNA of the CDR3: TGTGCCACCTCACTAGCGTTCGGAGAGACCCAGTACTTC.

CDR3 loop: CASSQATGTGHYGYTF. The CDR3 DNA is TGCGCCAGCAGCCAAGCTACCGGGACAGGGCACTATGGCTACACCTTC. This chain uses TRBV4-3 with TRBJ1-2; 9 positions agree with TRBD1. CDR3 length equals 16 residues. Germline V gene sequence: CDR1 LGHNA, CDR2 YSLEER. The V and J ends lost 1 base and 3 bases, in that order; junction bases with no gene match: 6.

The chain has TRBV29-1 and TRBJ1-6; tentatively, D is TRBD1 (6 bases). The germline V gene encodes CDR1 SQVTM and CDR2 ANQGSEA. The CDR3 covers 14 residues. Trimming removed 4 bases at V and 7 bases at J, with 14 bases between. The CDR3 DNA is TGCAGCGTTGCCGAACCAGGACAGAATTCACCCCTCCACTTT. This gives the protein CSVAEPGQNSPLHF.